This TCR beta chain was profiled in a study of metastatic and nonmetastatic thyroid tumors. Study at large: Repertoire data that came from the blood and tumor or nodule tissue of malignant and benign thyroid patients were compared.

TCRdb re-called the PCR reads through MiXCR. The sample holds 15,000 or so clones, 25% to 30% seen once. This clone is classed as medium-sized. No treatment had been given to any patient before thyroid surgery. The CDR3 has 12 amino acids. V lost 2 bases and J 6 bases, leaving 9 bases between the germline ends. The germline V gene encodes CDR1 SGHRS and CDR2 YFSETQ. The gene calls are TRBV5-1 and TRBJ2-7; weak D call: TRBD2 (5 bases). Sequencing input: blood. The TCR was taken from a female donor with papillary thyroid cancer or a benign thyroid nodule (not recorded which). Some clones in this sample may be carry-over from other donors' samples. The CDR3 spells CASSLYGSEQYF. CDR3 DNA sequence: TGCGCCAGCAGCTTATATGGGAGCGAGCAGTACTTC.